This T cell receptor (beta chain) was retrieved from a study of blood T cell repertoires in COVID-19. Study information: Whether acute or convalescent, the COVID-19 samples came from the United States, Italy and Spain.

CDR3 length: 12 residues. Between the trimmed V and J ends, which lost 2 bases and 6 bases, there was a span of 7 bases. Germline V gene lookup returns CDR1 MNHNS and CDR2 SASEGT. Original data processing: Quantification of nucleated cells was approximated via reference gene primer amplification. The data were produced by immunoSEQ multiplex PCR, yet TCRdb's version contains in-frame clones alone and is incomplete. Clonal size and the V and J genes are those of that table, whereas D and trimming came from the DNA. The data hold fewer than 300,000 clones, with around nine tenths observed a single time. Enrollees, roughly 18 to 89 years old, lived in some 24 US areas.

Sample: PBMCs or T cells enriched from blood (not recorded which). This rearrangement joins TRBV6-1 to TRBJ1-2; D call uncertain. This clonotype originated in a woman aged 30 to 39 who had recovered from COVID-19. CDR3 protein: CASSEFRNGYTF. The CDR3 DNA follows: TGTGCCAGCAGTGAATTCAGGAATGGCTACACCTTC.